This entry lists 29 T cell receptor beta chains sequenced from one sample in a study of identical twins. TCRdb called the 5' RACE reads again in MiXCR, with one record for every CDR3 protein. The sample comprises over 600,000 distinct CDR3 sequences, around 21% of which are singletons, and about 4.3% rests with the top ten. These data were also filed under a second study, of T cells expressing NK-cell markers.

Sequencing was performed on PBMCs. The receptor set was obtained from a woman under 30 in good health.

This chain joins TRBV20-1 and TRBJ1-2; D is unresolved. V dropped 2 bases and J dropped 4 bases, with 14 bases sitting between them. This CDR3 has 14 residues. Germline assignment: CDR1 DFQATT and CDR2 SNEGSKA (reference sequence). The CDR3 DNA sequence: TGCAGTGCTAGACCCCCCGCAGGCTTCTATGGCTACACCTTC. This encodes CSARPPAGFYGYTF.

The rearrangement joins TRBV27 to TRBJ2-1; perhaps TRBD1 as D (6 bases). The length of the CDR3 is 16 residues. The germline V gene encodes CDR1 MNHEY and CDR2 SMNVEV (reference sequence). V was cut by 5 bases and J by 3 bases, with 17 bases left in between. The CDR3 region has the DNA TGTGCCAGCAGTCGCGGGCGCCCAGGGGACTACAATGAGCAGTTCTTC. This sequence encodes CASSRGRPGDYNEQFF.

To note about this clonotype: One end of the junction is discordant with germline, which a read error may explain. The chain couples TRBV6-5 to TRBJ2-1; D possibly corresponds to TRBD2 (5 bases). CDR3 length: 12 amino acids. In germline, CDR1 is MNHEY, CDR2 SVGAGI. The CDR3 nucleotides are TGTGCCAGCAGTTACGGACTCAATCAGCAGTTCTTC. This encodes CASSYGLNQQFF.

The V call is TRBV6-1, the J call TRBJ1-1, with 8 positions matching TRBD1. CDR3 size: 15 residues. CDR1 is MNHNS, CDR2 SASEGT, per germline. Trimming took 6 bases from V and 1 from J; bases not matched to a gene: 7. CDR3 in amino acids: CASRSRGLGNTEAFF. DNA for the CDR3: TGTGCCAGCAGATCCAGGGGGCTCGGGAACACTGAAGCTTTCTTT.

This clonotype was counted many times. The CDR3 protein is CASIHSSGGATQYF. The CDR3 DNA follows: TGTGCCAGCATCCATTCTAGCGGGGGCGCGACCCAGTACTTC. The chain uses TRBV7-9 and TRBJ2-5, with TRBD2 identical over 10 bases. The CDR3 loop spans 14 amino acids. The germline V gene encodes CDR1 SEHNR and CDR2 FQNEAQ (reference sequence). V shed 7 bases and J 7 bases; nucleotides not matched to a gene: 9.

This clonotype was seen a handful of times. V and J are TRBV20-1 and TRBJ2-1; no reliable D call. Trimming removed 0 bases at V and 0 bases at J, with 12 bases between. Germline V CDR1 and CDR2: DFQATT, SNEGSKA (reference sequence). The CDR3 runs 16 residues. CDR3 in DNA: TGCAGTGCTAGAGATCAGACTCGCAGCTCCTACAATGAGCAGTTCTTC. As protein: CSARDQTRSSYNEQFF.

The rearrangement joins TRBV12-3 or TRBV12-4 to TRBJ2-7; D could derive from TRBD1 or TRBD2 (6 bases each). The ends were cut back, 7 bases at V and 4 bases at J, with 20 bases in the middle. The CDR3 contains 15 residues. The CDR3 bases are TGTGCCAGCACCTTGGGGGGCCCCTCCGGATACGAGCAGTACTTC. Protein product: CASTLGGPSGYEQYF.

The chain recombines TRBV15 with TRBJ1-4; no definite D call. CDR3 length: 16 amino acids. Trimming shortened V by 3 bases and J by 0 bases, and 11 bases separated the two germline ends. The germline gives CDR1 LNHNV, CDR2 YYDKDF (reference sequence). For the CDR3, the DNA is TGTGCCACCAGCAGCGAATACGGGGCAACTAATGAAAAACTGTTTTTT. Translating gives CATSSEYGATNEKLFF.

The chain links TRBV15 to TRBJ2-1, with 9 bases lining up with TRBD2. The CDR3 has 16 residues. V lost 0 bases, J lost 3 bases, and 3 bases stayed unmatched. CDR1 is LNHNV, CDR2 YYDKDF, per germline (reference sequence). CDR3 in DNA: TGTGCCACCAGCAGAGATGGGCGGGAGGGCTACAATGAGCAGTTCTTC. As protein: CATSRDGREGYNEQFF.

This clonotype was picked up a small number of times. The genes are TRBV5-1 and TRBJ2-7, with D possibly being TRBD1 (5 bases). The CDR3 totals 15 residues. V lost 0 bases, J lost 3 bases, and 13 bases lay in between. The germline V gene has CDR1 SGHRS and CDR2 YFSETQ. The CDR3 nucleotides read TGCGCCAGCAGCTTGGATGCTAGGCAGGGCTACGAGCAGTACTTC. Protein sequence: CASSLDARQGYEQYF.

This clonotype came up a few times. The chain uses TRBV5-1 and TRBJ1-1; 7 nucleotides align to TRBD1. The CDR3 totals 15 residues. In germline, CDR1 is SGHRS, CDR2 YFSETQ. J lost 1 base, V lost 2 bases, and 5 bases had no gene match. The DNA for the CDR3 is TGCGCCAGCAGCTTTGGTTCAGGGGGGAACACTGAAGCTTTCTTT. This codes for CASSFGSGGNTEAFF.

The DNA for the CDR3 is TGTGCCAGCAGCCCACATGACAGGGGAGAGCAGTTCTTC. Its protein product is CASSPHDRGEQFF. The chain recombines TRBV9 with TRBJ2-1; 8 nucleotides align to TRBD1. Trimming at V came to 4 bases and at J to 10 bases, leaving 7 bases not matched to a gene. The CDR3 length is 13 residues. Germline CDR1 is SGDLS and CDR2 is YYNGEE.

This clonotype showed up just a few times. The chain combines TRBV7-9 with TRBJ1-2, with D possibly matching TRBD1 (5 bases). V shed 7 bases and J shed 2 bases, with 20 bases lying between them. The CDR3 covers 16 residues. The germline gives CDR1 SEHNR, CDR2 FQNEAQ (reference sequence). Here the CDR3 DNA reads TGTGCCAGCACCTTTGTAGGGGTAGGGAGAAACTATGGCTACACCTTC. Its protein product is CASTFVGVGRNYGYTF.

J is TRBJ2-7 and V is TRBV20-1; 7 nucleotides agree with TRBD2. Per the germline V gene, CDR1 is DFQATT and CDR2 is SNEGSKA (reference sequence). The CDR3 has 14 amino acids. Unmatched junction bases numbered 8, after V lost 3 bases and J lost 3 bases. For the CDR3, the DNA is TGCAGTGCTAGTACCGGGACTATTCTCTACGAGCAGTACTTC. This translates into CSASTGTILYEQYF.

There are many counts of this clonotype. The CDR3, as DNA: TGTGCCAGCAGCTTGACGGGGACTCGTAATTCACCCCTCCACTTT. This sequence encodes CASSLTGTRNSPLHF. V gene TRBV7-9 combines with J gene TRBJ1-6, with TRBD1 as a possible D gene (5 bases). The ends were cut back, 3 bases at V and 6 bases at J, with 12 bases in the middle. The CDR3 is 15 amino acids. Germline V gene sequence: CDR1 SEHNR, CDR2 FQNEAQ (reference sequence).

This clonotype was found a few times. The chain has TRBV29-1 and TRBJ2-5; tentatively, D is TRBD2 (5 bases). This CDR3 is built from 13 residues. Germline V gene data show CDR1 as SQVTM and CDR2 as ANQGSEA. V lost 6 bases to trimming and J lost 10 bases, with 21 bases between them. This CDR3 is CSVAYQRAPVQYF. The CDR3 DNA reads as TGCAGCGTCGCCTATCAGAGGGCCCCCGTCCAGTACTTC.

This rearrangement joins TRBV27 to TRBJ2-5; D remains ambiguous. The V and J ends lost 1 base and 5 bases respectively, with 8 bases between them. Germline V gene data show CDR1 as MNHEY and CDR2 as SMNVEV (reference sequence). The CDR3 length is 13 residues. DNA of the CDR3: TGTGCCAGCAGTTTATTTTTTCGTGAGACCCAGTACTTC. Its translation is CASSLFFRETQYF.

This clonotype was detected a few times. CDR3 sequence: CASSLGLDGDEQFF. In DNA form, the CDR3 reads TGCGCCAGCAGCTTAGGACTGGACGGGGATGAGCAGTTCTTC. The chain has TRBV5-1 and TRBJ2-1; TRBD2 is a possible D gene (5 bases). CDR3 length: 14 amino acids. Germline CDR1 SGHRS, CDR2 YFSETQ. V dropped 2 bases and J dropped 8 bases, with 14 bases sitting between them.

This clonotype was picked up many times. The chain links TRBV6-1 to TRBJ2-3, with D perhaps TRBD2 (7 bases). The CDR3 extends over 16 amino acids. Germline CDR1 reads MNHNS; CDR2 reads SASEGT. V was clipped by 6 bases and J by 3 bases, with 19 bases between them. For the CDR3, the DNA is TGTGCCAGCAGACGTCATGGGAGGGGGGCTACAGATACGCAGTATTTT. It encodes CASRRHGRGATDTQYF.

The chain couples TRBV20-1 to TRBJ1-5; the D gene is possibly TRBD1 (5 bases). The CDR3 sequence is 13 residues long. Germline V CDR1 and CDR2: DFQATT, SNEGSKA (reference sequence). Trimming removed 5 bases at V and 3 bases at J, with 11 bases between. The chain's CDR3 is CSAGGGYNQPQHF. For the CDR3, the DNA is TGCAGTGCTGGCGGGGGTTACAATCAGCCCCAGCATTTT.

This clonotype was counted ten times or more. The J gene is TRBJ2-7, the V gene TRBV19; D remains unclear. CDR1 is LNHDA, CDR2 SQIVND, per germline (reference sequence). V lost 3 bases and J 0 bases, leaving 6 bases between the germline ends. The CDR3 runs to 13 residues. CDR3 sequence (DNA): TGTGCCAGTAGTATCCACAGCTCCTACGAGCAGTACTTC. Residues: CASSIHSSYEQYF.

This clonotype was detected a few times. The rearrangement joins TRBV29-1 to TRBJ2-7, with D possibly being TRBD1 (6 bases). The CDR3 has 15 amino acids. In germline, CDR1 is SQVTM, CDR2 ANQGSEA. The V end was cut by 0 bases, the J end by 0 bases, with 12 bases between. CDR3: CSVEDSQGSSYEQYF. DNA of the CDR3: TGCAGCGTTGAAGATAGCCAGGGGTCCTCCTACGAGCAGTACTTC.

This chain's CDR3 is CSARGNGGEKLFF. CDR3 DNA sequence: TGCAGTGCTAGGGGGAATGGTGGGGAAAAACTGTTTTTT. The V call is TRBV20-1, the J call TRBJ1-4; D not certain. V lost 3 bases and J 8 bases, leaving 13 bases between the germline ends. The CDR3 length is 13 residues. Germline-derived CDR1 and CDR2 are DFQATT and SNEGSKA (reference sequence).

The CDR3 loop is CASSLWGPSGGDTQYF. As DNA, the CDR3 is TGCGCCAGCAGCTTGTGGGGGCCCTCCGGCGGCGATACGCAGTATTTT. The chain carries TRBV5-1 and TRBJ2-3, with D possibly being TRBD1 (6 bases). The CDR3 spans 16 residues. Per the germline V gene, CDR1 is SGHRS and CDR2 is YFSETQ. V lost 1 base and J 6 bases, leaving 18 bases between the germline ends.

This clonotype was seen more than once but under ten times. The chain recombines TRBV7-9 with TRBJ2-5; a possible D gene is TRBD2 (5 bases). With 3 bases removed from V and 0 bases from J, the gap between germline ends came to 8 bases. The germline gives CDR1 SEHNR, CDR2 FQNEAQ (reference sequence). The CDR3 runs to 14 residues. CDR3 protein: CASSLSSNQETQYF. For the CDR3, the DNA is TGTGCCAGCAGCTTGTCTAGCAACCAAGAGACCCAGTACTTC.

This clonotype was recorded a few times. The chain is built from TRBV3-1 and TRBJ1-1, with 7 bases fitting TRBD1. J gave up 11 bases and V 6 bases, and 9 bases lay outside the gene matches. This CDR3 has 12 amino acids. Germline values: CDR1 LGHDT, CDR2 YNNKEL (reference sequence). The CDR3: CASSLLDRAAFF. CDR3 in DNA: TGTGCCAGCAGTCTACTCGACAGGGCTGCTTTCTTT.

This clonotype was observed many times. The chain couples TRBV5-1 to TRBJ2-6; no firm D call. Between the trimmed V and J ends, which lost 0 bases and 2 bases, there was a span of 3 bases. The CDR3 runs 14 residues. The germline V gene encodes CDR1 SGHRS and CDR2 YFSETQ. The CDR3 protein is CASSLDPGANVLTF. In nucleotides, the CDR3 is TGCGCCAGCAGCTTGGATCCTGGGGCCAACGTCCTGACTTTC.

This clonotype was picked up a small number of times. CDR3 residues: CASSLGLGQGSQPQHF. The CDR3 DNA follows: TGTGCCAGCAGCTTGGGGTTGGGACAGGGATCGCAGCCCCAGCATTTT. The chain combines TRBV5-5 with TRBJ1-5; TRBD1 agrees at 9 bases. The V gene end was trimmed by 0 bases and the J gene end by 7 bases; junction bases not matched to a gene: 8. The germline gives CDR1 SGHKS, CDR2 YYEKEE (reference sequence). The CDR3 sequence is 16 residues long.

The CDR3 DNA reads TGTGCCATCAGTGAGTCGACGGGATTTGGCTACACCTTC. Translating gives CAISESTGFGYTF. V usage is TRBV10-3 and J usage is TRBJ1-2; D is undetermined. The CDR3 is 13 residues long. Trimming took 0 bases from V and 7 from J, leaving 9 bases between them. Germline CDR1 ENHRY, CDR2 SYGVKD.